This TCR beta chain was captured in a study of early T cells in non-severe SARS-CoV-2 infection. Overall study context: Unpaired chains resulted from sequencing bulk RNA of unsorted whole blood.

Individual cDNA molecules were tagged with unique molecular identifiers, the study reported. One entry per CDR3 protein, called by TCRdb with MiXCR from the 5' RACE reads. The sample consists of approximately 33,000 distinct CDR3 sequences, 3% to 4.5% of them appearing once. The study, taken as a whole, reports: Private and CD4 specificities were missed by VDJdb matching, which favored anti-spike CD8 responses.

Germline V gives CDR1 SGHTA, CDR2 FQGTGA. The length of the CDR3 is 15 residues. Trimming left V 1 base short and J 0 bases short, with 6 bases between. This clonotype was found many times. Its antigen is unknown. The chain uses TRBV7-3 and TRBJ1-4; unclear D gene. The receptor comes from an adult who was a healthcare worker with PCR-confirmed SARS-CoV-2 infection or an uninfected control (not recorded which). Sequencing input: whole blood. The CDR3 here is CASSLNPATNEKLFF. CDR3 in DNA: TGTGCCAGCAGCTTAAATCCAGCAACTAATGAAAAACTGTTTTTT.